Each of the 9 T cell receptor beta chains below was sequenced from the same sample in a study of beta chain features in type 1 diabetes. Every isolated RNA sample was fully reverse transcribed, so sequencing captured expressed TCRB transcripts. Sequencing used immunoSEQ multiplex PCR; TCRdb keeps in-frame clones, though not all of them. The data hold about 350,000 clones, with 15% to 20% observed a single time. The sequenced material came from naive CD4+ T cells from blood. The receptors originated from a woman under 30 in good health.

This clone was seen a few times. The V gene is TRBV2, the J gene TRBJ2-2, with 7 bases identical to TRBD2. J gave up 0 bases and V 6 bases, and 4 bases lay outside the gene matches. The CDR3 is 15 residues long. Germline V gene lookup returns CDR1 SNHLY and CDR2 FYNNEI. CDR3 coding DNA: TGTGCCAGCAGGGTAGGACTAGCGAACACCGGGGAGCTGTTTTTT. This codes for CASRVGLANTGELFF. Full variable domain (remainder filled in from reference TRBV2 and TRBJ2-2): EPEVTQTPSHQVTQMGQEVILRCVPISNHLYFYWYRQILGQKVEFLVSFYNNEISEKSEIFDDQFSVERPDGSNFTLKIRSTKLEDSAMYFCASRVGLANTGELFFGEGSRLTVL.

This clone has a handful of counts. The CDR3 DNA reads as TGTGCCAGTAGTAGTAGCGGGCGGGGCAATGAGCAGTTCTTC. It encodes CASSSSGRGNEQFF. This chain uses TRBV19 with TRBJ2-1; 7 bases match TRBD2. The germline CDR1 and CDR2 sequences are LNHDA and SQIVND (reference sequence). The CDR3 length is 14 residues. J was trimmed by 6 bases and V by 4 bases; bases with no gene match: 6.

The CDR3 protein is CASTPGTGGGGGYTF. DNA for the CDR3: TGTGCCAGCACCCCAGGGACAGGGGGCGGTGGCGGCTACACCTTC. This rearrangement joins TRBV6-5 to TRBJ1-2, with 12 positions matching TRBD1. The CDR3 is 15 amino acids. J was trimmed by 8 bases and V by 7 bases; bases with no gene match: 11. Per the germline V gene, CDR1 is MNHEY and CDR2 is SVGAGI.

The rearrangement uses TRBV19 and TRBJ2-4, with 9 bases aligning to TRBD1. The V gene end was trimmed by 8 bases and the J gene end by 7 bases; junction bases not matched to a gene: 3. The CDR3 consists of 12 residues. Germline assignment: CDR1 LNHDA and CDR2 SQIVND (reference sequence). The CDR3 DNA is TGTGCCAGTGCCGGGACAGGGAACATTCAGTACTTC. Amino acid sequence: CASAGTGNIQYF. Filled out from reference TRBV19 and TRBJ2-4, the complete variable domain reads DGGITQSPKYLFRKEGQNVTLSCEQNLNHDAMYWYRQDPGQGLRLIYYSQIVNDFQKGDIAEGYSVSREKKESFPLTVTSAQKNPTAFYLCASAGTGNIQYFGAGTRLSVL.

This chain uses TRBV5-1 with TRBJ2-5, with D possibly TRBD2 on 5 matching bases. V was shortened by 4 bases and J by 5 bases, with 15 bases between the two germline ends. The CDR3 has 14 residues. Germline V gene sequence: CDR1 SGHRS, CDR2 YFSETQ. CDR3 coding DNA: TGCGCCAGCAGCCCCCTAGCTGGGAGCGAGACCCAGTACTTC. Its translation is CASSPLAGSETQYF.

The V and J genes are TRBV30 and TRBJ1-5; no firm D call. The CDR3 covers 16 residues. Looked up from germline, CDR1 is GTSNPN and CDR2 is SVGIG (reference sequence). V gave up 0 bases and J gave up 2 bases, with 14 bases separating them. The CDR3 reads CAWSVRGPWGNQPQHF. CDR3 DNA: TGTGCCTGGAGTGTACGAGGCCCATGGGGCAATCAGCCCCAGCATTTT.

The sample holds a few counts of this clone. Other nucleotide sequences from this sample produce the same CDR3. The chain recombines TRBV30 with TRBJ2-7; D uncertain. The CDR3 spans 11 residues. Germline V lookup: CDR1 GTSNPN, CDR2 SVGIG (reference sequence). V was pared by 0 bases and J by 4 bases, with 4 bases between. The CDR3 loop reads CAWSVRYEQYF. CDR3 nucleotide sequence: TGTGCCTGGAGTGTTAGATACGAGCAGTACTTC.

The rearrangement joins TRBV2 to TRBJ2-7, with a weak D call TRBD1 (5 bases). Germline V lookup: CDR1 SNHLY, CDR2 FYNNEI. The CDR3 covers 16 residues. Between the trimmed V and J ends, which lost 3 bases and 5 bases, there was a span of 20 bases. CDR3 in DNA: TGTGCCAGCAGTGATCAGGGCTCACGGTCCCCCGACGAGCAGTACTTC. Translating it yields CASSDQGSRSPDEQYF.

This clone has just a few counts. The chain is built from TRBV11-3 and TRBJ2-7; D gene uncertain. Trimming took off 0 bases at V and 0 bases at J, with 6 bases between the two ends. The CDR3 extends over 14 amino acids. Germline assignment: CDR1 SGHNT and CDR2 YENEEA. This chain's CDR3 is CASSLDRYSYEQYF. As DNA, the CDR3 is TGTGCCAGCAGCTTAGACAGGTACTCCTACGAGCAGTACTTC.